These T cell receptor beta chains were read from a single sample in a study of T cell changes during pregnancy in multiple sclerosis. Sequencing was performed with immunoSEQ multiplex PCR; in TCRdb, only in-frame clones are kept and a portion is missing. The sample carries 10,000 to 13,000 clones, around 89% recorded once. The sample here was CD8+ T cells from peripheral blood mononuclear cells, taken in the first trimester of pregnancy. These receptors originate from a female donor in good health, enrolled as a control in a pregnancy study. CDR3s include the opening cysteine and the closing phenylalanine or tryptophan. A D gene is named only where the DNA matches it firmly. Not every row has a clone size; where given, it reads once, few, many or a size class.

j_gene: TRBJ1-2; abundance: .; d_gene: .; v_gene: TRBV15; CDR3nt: TGTGCCACCAGCAGAGGGCCTTCTAACTATGGCTACACCTTC; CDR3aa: CATSRGPSNYGYTF
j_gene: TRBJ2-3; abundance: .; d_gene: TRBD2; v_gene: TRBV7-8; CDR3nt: TGTGCCAGCAGCTTAGTGGGCGGGGGGGCGGATACGCAGTATTTT; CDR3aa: CASSLVGGGADTQYF
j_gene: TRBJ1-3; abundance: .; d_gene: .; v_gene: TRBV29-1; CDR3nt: TGCAGCACTAGGGAGGGTGACTCTGGAAACACCATATATTTT; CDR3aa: CSTREGDSGNTIYF
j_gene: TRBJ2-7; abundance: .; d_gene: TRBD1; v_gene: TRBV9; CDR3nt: TGTGCCAGCAGCGTAGGGGGACAGGGCACCTACGAGCAGTACTTC; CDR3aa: CASSVGGQGTYEQYF
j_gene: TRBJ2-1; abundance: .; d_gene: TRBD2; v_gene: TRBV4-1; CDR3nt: TGCGCCAGCAGCCACTCCGGGCGGGGGACTTACAATGAGCAGTTCTTC; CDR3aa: CASSHSGRGTYNEQFF
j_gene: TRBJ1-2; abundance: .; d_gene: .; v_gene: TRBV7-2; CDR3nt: TGTGCCAGCAGCTTCTCCACAGGCCTCTATGGCTACACCTTC; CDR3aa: CASSFSTGLYGYTF
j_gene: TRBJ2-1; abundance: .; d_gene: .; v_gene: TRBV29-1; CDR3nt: TGCAGCGTTGAATCCGGAGAATCGTACAATGAGCAGTTCTTC; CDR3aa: CSVESGESYNEQFF
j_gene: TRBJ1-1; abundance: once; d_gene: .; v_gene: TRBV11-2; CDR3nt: TGTGCCAGCCTAAGAACAGGGAGACACACTGAAGCTTTCTTT; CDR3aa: CASLRTGRHTEAFF
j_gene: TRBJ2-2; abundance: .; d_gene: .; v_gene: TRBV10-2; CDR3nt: TGCGCCGCGGGGTCTCGGGGGGCGACTATGGGGGAGCTGTTTTTT; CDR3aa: CAAGSRGATMGELFF
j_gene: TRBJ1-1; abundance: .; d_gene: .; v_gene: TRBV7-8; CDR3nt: TGTGCCAGCAGCTTACAGAGGACTGAAGCTTTCTTT; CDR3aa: CASSLQRTEAFF
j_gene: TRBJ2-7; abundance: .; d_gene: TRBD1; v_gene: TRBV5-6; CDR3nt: TGTGCCAGCAGTCCCGGACAGGGGGCGTACGAGCAGTACTTC; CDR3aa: CASSPGQGAYEQYF
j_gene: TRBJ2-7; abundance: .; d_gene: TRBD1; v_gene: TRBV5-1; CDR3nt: TGCGCCAGCAGCTTGGGACAGGGGGCTTACGAGCAGTACTTC; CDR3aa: CASSLGQGAYEQYF
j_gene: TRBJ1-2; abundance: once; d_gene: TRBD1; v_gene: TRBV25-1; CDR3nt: TGTGCCAGCAGTAGGGGAAAGACAGGGTCCTATGGCTACACCTTC; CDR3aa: CASSRGKTGSYGYTF
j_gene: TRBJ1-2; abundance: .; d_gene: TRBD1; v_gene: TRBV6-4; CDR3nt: TGTGCCAGCAGTGACTCGAATCAGGGACAGGGGGCTGTTGGGGGCTACACCTTC; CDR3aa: CASSDSNQGQGAVGGYTF
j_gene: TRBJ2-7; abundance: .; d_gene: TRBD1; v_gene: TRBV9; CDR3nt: TGTGCCAGCAGCGTAGGACAGGGCGACTCCTACGAGCAGTACTTC; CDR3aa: CASSVGQGDSYEQYF
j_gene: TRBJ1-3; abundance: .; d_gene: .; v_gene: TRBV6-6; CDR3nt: TGTGCCAGCAGTTACCCTATACAGTTCTCTGGAAACACCATATATTTT; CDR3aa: CASSYPIQFSGNTIYF
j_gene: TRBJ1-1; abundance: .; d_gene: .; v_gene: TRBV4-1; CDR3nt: TGCGCCAGCAGCCAAGATTTGGCGGGAGCTGAAGCTTTCTTT; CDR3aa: CASSQDLAGAEAFF
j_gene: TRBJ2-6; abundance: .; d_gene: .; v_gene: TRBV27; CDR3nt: TGTGCCAGCCGGAACAGGGGCGGGGTCTCTGGGGCCAACGTCCTGACTTTC; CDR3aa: CASRNRGGVSGANVLTF
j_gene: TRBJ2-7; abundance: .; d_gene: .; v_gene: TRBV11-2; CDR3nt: TGTGCCAGCAGCTTAGTGGGCACCGGCTACGAGCAGTACTTC; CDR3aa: CASSLVGTGYEQYF
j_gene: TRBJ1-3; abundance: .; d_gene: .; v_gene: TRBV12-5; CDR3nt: TGTGCTAGTGGTTCGCCCACAGGGACTGGAAACACCATATATTTT; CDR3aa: CASGSPTGTGNTIYF
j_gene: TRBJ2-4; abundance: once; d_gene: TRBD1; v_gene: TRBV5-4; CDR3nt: TGTGCCAGCAGCTCGAGGACAGGACAAAACATTCAGTACTTC; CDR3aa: CASSSRTGQNIQYF
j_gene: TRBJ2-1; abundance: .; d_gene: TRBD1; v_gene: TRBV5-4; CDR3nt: TGTGCCAGCAGCTCCGGACAGGGGGCGAGGGGGTGGTCCTACAATGAGCAGTTCTTC; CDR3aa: CASSSGQGARGWSYNEQFF
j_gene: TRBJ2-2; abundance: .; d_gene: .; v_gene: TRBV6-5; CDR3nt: TGTGCCAGCAGTAAAGTAAGAGCCGGGGAGCTGTTTTTT; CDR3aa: CASSKVRAGELFF
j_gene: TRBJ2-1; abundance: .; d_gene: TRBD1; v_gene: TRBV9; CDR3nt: TGTGCCAGCAGCACCCACCCCGGGACAGGGTACGACAATGAGCAGTTCTTC; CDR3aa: CASSTHPGTGYDNEQFF
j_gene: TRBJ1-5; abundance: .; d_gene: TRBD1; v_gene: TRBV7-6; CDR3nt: TGTGCCAGCAGCCAAAGCTCAGGGGGCATCAATCAGCCCCAGCATTTT; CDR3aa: CASSQSSGGINQPQHF
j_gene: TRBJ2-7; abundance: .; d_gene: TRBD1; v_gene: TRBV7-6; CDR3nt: TGTGCCAGCAGCTCCGGGACAGGGGTCCACGAGCAGTACTTC; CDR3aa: CASSSGTGVHEQYF
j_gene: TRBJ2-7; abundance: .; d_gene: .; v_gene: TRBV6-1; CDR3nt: TGTGCCAGCAGCCTACAGGGTGGCTACGAGCAGTACTTC; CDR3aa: CASSLQGGYEQYF
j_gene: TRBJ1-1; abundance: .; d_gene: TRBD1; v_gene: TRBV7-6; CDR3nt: TGTGCCAGCAGCCCTGATGACAGGGTTTATGACACTGAAGCTTTCTTT; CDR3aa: CASSPDDRVYDTEAFF
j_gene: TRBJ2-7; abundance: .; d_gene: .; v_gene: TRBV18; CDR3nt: TGTGCCAGCTCACCATCAACAGCTACGAGCACCTACGAGCAGTACTTC; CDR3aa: CASSPSTATSTYEQYF
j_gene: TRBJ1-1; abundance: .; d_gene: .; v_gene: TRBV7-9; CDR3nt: TGTGCCAGCAGCTTAGGACTCACTGAAGCTTTCTTT; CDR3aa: CASSLGLTEAFF
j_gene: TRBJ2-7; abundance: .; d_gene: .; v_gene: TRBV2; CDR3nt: TGTGCCAGCAAAACGGTACCTCGGTCCCCCGAGCAGTACTTC; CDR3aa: CASKTVPRSPEQYF
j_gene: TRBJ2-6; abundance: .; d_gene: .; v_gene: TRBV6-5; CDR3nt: TGTGCCAGCAGTTACGAAGGGGGCTCTGGGGCCAACGTCCTGACTTTC; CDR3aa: CASSYEGGSGANVLTF
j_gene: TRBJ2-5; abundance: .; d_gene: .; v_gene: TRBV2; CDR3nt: TGTGCCATGGCTAGCGCGGATCAAGAGACCCAGTACTTC; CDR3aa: CAMASADQETQYF
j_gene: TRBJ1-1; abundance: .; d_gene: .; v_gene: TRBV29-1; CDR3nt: TGCAGCGTTGAAGTATGGGAGAGGAAACACACTGAAGCTTTCTTT; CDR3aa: CSVEVWERKHTEAFF
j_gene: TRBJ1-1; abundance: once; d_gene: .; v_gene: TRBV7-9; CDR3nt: TGTGCCAGCAGCTTAGCGATCTTAGAGAACACTGAAGCTTTCTTT; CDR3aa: CASSLAILENTEAFF
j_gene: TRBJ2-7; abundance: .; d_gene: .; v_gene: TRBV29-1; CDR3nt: TGCAGCGTTGAAAGGGCAGGGTACGAGCAGTACTTC; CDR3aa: CSVERAGYEQYF
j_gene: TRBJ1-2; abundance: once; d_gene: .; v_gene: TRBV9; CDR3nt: TGTGCCAGCAGCGCCACAGCTACCTCCAACTATGGCTACACCTTC; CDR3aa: CASSATATSNYGYTF
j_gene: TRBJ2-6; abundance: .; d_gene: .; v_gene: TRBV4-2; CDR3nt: TGTGCCAGCAGCCAGAGCCGGGTGGCCCTAATCGGCTCTGGGGCCAACGTCCTGACTTTC; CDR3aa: CASSQSRVALIGSGANVLTF
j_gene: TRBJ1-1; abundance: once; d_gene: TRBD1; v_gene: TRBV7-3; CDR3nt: TGTGCCAGCAGCCCCACAGGGGGCAACACTGAAGCTTTCTTT; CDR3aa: CASSPTGGNTEAFF
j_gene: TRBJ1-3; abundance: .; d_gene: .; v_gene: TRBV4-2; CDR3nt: TGTGCCAGCAGCCAAGACCGACGGGGATCTGGAAACACCATATATTTT; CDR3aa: CASSQDRRGSGNTIYF
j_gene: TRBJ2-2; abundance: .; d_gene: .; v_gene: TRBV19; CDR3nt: TGTGCCAGTAGTATCCTGGAGACGAACACCGGGGAGCTGTTTTTT; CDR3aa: CASSILETNTGELFF
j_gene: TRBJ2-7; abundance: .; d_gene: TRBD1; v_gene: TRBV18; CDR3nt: TGTGCCAGCTCACCCGACAGGGGGAGCCACGAGCAGTACTTC; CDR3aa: CASSPDRGSHEQYF
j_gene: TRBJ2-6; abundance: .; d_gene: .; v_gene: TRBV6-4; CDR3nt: TGTGCCAACAGTGACGGCAGCGGCTCTGGGGCCAACGTCCTGACTTTC; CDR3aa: CANSDGSGSGANVLTF
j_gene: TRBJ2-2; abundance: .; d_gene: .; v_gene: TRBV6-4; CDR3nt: TGTGCCAGCAGTCCCCAAGGGGGGGACACCGGGGAGCTGTTTTTT; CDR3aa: CASSPQGGDTGELFF
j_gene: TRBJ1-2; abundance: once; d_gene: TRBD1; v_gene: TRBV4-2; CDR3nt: TGTGCCAGCAGCCAAGTGAGGGGGCCTCCTCTCTCTGAGGACTATGGCTACACCTTC; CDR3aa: CASSQVRGPPLSEDYGYTF
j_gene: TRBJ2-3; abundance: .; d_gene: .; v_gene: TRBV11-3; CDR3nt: TGTGCCAGCAGCTTAGAGACAGGCACAGATACACAGTATTTT; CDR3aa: CASSLETGTDTQYF
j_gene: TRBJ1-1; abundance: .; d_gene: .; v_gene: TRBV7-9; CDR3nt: TGTGCCAGCAGCCCATTCCCACAGGTCGGGAACACTGAAGCTTTCTTT; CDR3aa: CASSPFPQVGNTEAFF
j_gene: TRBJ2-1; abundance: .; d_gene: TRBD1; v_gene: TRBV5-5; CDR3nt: TGTGCCAGCAACCAACTTGGGACAGTCCCCCTTTGGGAGCAGTTCTTC; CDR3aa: CASNQLGTVPLWEQFF
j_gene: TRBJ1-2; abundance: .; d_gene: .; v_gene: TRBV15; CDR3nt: TGTGCCACCAGCAGAGTTCCGGTAGAAGGGGATGGCTACACCTTC; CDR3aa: CATSRVPVEGDGYTF
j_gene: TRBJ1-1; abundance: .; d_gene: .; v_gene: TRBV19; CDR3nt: TGTGCCAGTAGTATCCGGGGGGGCGCGAACACTGAAGCTTTCTTT; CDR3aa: CASSIRGGANTEAFF
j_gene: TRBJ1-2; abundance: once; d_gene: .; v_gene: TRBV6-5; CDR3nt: TGTGCCAGCAGTTATCAGGGTGGGGGCTACACCTTC; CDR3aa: CASSYQGGGYTF
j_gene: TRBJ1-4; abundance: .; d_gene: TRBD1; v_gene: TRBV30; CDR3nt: TGTGCCTGGAGTTGGACAGGGAATGGGGAAAAACTGTTTTTT; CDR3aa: CAWSWTGNGEKLFF
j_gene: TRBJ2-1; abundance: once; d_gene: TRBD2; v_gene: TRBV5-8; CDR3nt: TGTGCCAGCAGCTTGACAGCGGGGGGACCCTACAATGAGCAGTTCTTC; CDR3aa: CASSLTAGGPYNEQFF
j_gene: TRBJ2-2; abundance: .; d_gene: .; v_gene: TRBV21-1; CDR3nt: TGTGCCAGCAGCCGGGAGGGACAGGGAGGCACCGGGGAGCTGTTTTTT; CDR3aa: CASSREGQGGTGELFF